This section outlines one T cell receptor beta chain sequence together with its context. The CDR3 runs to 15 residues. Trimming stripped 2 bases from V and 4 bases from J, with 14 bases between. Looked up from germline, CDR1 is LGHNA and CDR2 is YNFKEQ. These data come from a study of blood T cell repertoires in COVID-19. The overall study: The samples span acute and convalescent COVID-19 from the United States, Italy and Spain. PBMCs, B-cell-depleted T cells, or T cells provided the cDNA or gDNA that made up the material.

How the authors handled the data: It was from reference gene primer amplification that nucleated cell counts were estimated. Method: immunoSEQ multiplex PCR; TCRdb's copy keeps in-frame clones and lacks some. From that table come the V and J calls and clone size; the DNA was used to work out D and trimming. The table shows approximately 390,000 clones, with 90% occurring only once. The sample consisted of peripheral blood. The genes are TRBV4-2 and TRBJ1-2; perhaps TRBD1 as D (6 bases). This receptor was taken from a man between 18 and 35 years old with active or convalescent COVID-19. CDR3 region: CASSQFTGSGYGYTF. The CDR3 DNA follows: TGTGCCAGCAGCCAATTTACAGGGTCGGGCTATGGCTACACCTTC.